The 8 T cell receptor beta chains given below trace back to one sample, sequenced in a study of T cell repertoires in cytomegalovirus infection. TCRdb re-derived calls from the reads in MiXCR, one entry per CDR3 protein. Of under 250,000 distinct CDR3 sequences in the sample, 12% were seen once. Sequencing was carried out using PBMCs. The receptors were gathered from a human donor in good health (CMV status not recorded). Some clones in this sample may be carry-over from other donors' samples.

This clonotype was recorded at least ten times. The chain uses TRBV7-3 and TRBJ2-3; the D gene could be TRBD1 or TRBD2 (5 bases each). CDR1 is SGHTA, CDR2 FQGTGA, per germline. With 0 bases removed from V and 1 base from J, the gap between germline ends came to 5 bases. CDR3 length: 14 amino acids. The CDR3 spells CASSLTGRTDTQYF. The CDR3 nucleotides are TGTGCCAGCAGCTTAACGGGACGCACAGATACGCAGTATTTT.

This clonotype was seen repeatedly, ten times or more. The rearrangement joins TRBV7-2 to TRBJ1-6; 7 bases agree with TRBD1. CDR3 length: 11 residues. Trimming at V came to 6 bases and at J to 17 bases, leaving 7 bases not matched to a gene. The V gene's germline CDR1 is SGHTA and CDR2 FQGNSA. DNA of the CDR3: TGTGCCAGCAGTTCGGGACAGACAATCCACTTT. The encoded protein is CASSSGQTIHF. Supplemented by reference TRBV7-2 and TRBJ1-6, the full variable domain reads GAGVSQSPSNKVTEKGKDVELRCDPISGHTALYWYRQSLGQGLEFLIYFQGNSAPDKSGLPSDRFSAERTGGSVSTLTIQRTQQEDSAVYLCASSSGQTIHFGNGTRLTVT.

This clonotype showed up many times. The chain uses TRBV7-2 and TRBJ2-1, with D perhaps matching TRBD1 or TRBD2 (5 bases each). V gave up 5 bases and J gave up 5 bases, with 16 bases separating them. This CDR3 region has 15 residues. Germline loops: CDR1 SGHTA, CDR2 FQGNSA. CDR3 DNA sequence: TGTGCCAGCAGCCGCAGGGAGCTTCTCGACAATGAGCAGTTCTTC. It translates to CASSRRELLDNEQFF.

This clonotype showed up many times. This chain joins TRBV7-9 and TRBJ1-6; D gene ambiguous. The germline CDR1 and CDR2 sequences are SEHNR and FQNEAQ (reference sequence). Trimming removed 7 bases at V and 7 bases at J, with 23 bases between. This CDR3 has 17 amino acids. The CDR3 region has the DNA TGTGCCAGCAAACCCTTCCCGGCACAGCAGGCAAATTCACCCCTCCACTTT. Translating gives CASKPFPAQQANSPLHF.

The CDR3 nucleotides are TGTGCCAGCAGGCTCGCCGCTCGAAGCAGAAATCAGCCCCAGCATTTT. Protein: CASRLAARSRNQPQHF. This rearrangement joins TRBV6-5 to TRBJ1-5; D call uncertain. This CDR3 is built from 16 residues. The V gene's germline CDR1 is MNHEY and CDR2 SVGAGI. Trimming pared 6 bases from V and 4 bases from J, leaving 19 bases between.

The sample holds many counts of this clonotype. V is TRBV7-3 and J is TRBJ1-1; D is unclear. CDR3 size: 13 residues. The germline gives CDR1 SGHTA, CDR2 FQGTGA. Deletions cut 4 bases from V and 3 bases from J, with 9 bases between. CDR3 coding DNA: TGTGCCAGCAGCTCAGGACGGGACACTGAAGCTTTCTTT. Amino acids: CASSSGRDTEAFF.

This clonotype was recorded many times. This rearrangement joins TRBV19 to TRBJ2-3; 7 nucleotides line up with TRBD2. Germline CDR1 LNHDA, CDR2 SQIVND (reference sequence). This CDR3 has 19 residues. Losses at the gene ends were 5 bases for V and 7 bases for J; bases not matched to a gene: 24. CDR3 in amino acids: CASSLVAPAGRSTYNTQYF. Here the CDR3 DNA reads TGTGCCAGTAGTTTGGTCGCGCCAGCGGGACGAAGTACGTACAATACGCAGTATTTT.

This clonotype was detected many times. The rearrangement uses TRBV6-4 and TRBJ1-1; 9 bases are a match to TRBD1. The germline V gene encodes CDR1 MRHNA and CDR2 SNTAGT. V trimming: 0 bases; J trimming: 1 base; junction bases outside the gene matches: 0. The CDR3 loop spans 15 amino acids. The CDR3 DNA reads TGTGCCAGCAGTGACTCGACAGGGGGGAACACTGAAGCTTTCTTT. It encodes CASSDSTGGNTEAFF.